Below are 24 T cell receptor beta chains sequenced from a single sample in a study of T cells expressing NK-cell markers. TCRdb reprocessed the 5' RACE reads, with one entry per CDR3 protein and no DNA. This sample's table has over 14,000 distinct CDR3 sequences. Specimen: blood T cells: a sorted CD56 or NKG2C T cell subset, CD4+ or CD8+ T cells, or bulk PBMC T cells (not recorded which). Receptor source: a man aged 18-70 years in good health.

The rearrangement joins TRBV28 to TRBJ2-3; TCRdb names TRBD2, which stays unverified in the absence of DNA. CDR1 is MDHEN and CDR2 is SYDVKM in the germline V gene. The CDR3 sequence is 14 residues long. This chain's CDR3 is CASSLIGETDTQYF.

V gene TRBV18 combines with J gene TRBJ1-5; TCRdb picks TRBD1, but there is no DNA to check that call. In germline, CDR1 is KGHSH, CDR2 LQKENI. This CDR3 comprises 12 residues. The CDR3 here is CASSPGQGPQHF. Combining the CDR3 with reference TRBV18 and TRBJ1-5 gives the whole variable domain NAGVMQNPRHLVRRRGQEARLRCSPMKGHSHVYWYRQLPEEGLKFMVYLQKENIIDESGMPKERFSAEFPKEGPSILRIQQVVRGDSAAYFCASSPGQGPQHFGDGTRLSIL.

The V call is TRBV11-2, the J call TRBJ2-3; there is no DNA to check the TCRdb D call of TRBD1. The CDR3 is made up of 16 amino acids. CDR1 and CDR2 from the germline V gene are SGHAT and FQNNGV. The chain's CDR3 is CASSLWGSSSTDTQYF.

This sequence joins TRBV20-1 and TRBJ2-7. Germline V CDR1 and CDR2: DFQATT, SNEGSKA (reference sequence). This CDR3 contains 15 residues. CDR3: CSARALAGTSYEQYF.

The chain's CDR3 is CASSLGTPNQPQHF. This rearrangement joins TRBV7-2 to TRBJ1-5; lacking DNA, the TRBD1 call made by TCRdb goes unchecked. The CDR3 totals 14 residues. Per the germline V gene, CDR1 is SGHTA and CDR2 is FQGNSA.

The chain links TRBV7-9 to TRBJ1-1. Germline values: CDR1 SEHNR, CDR2 FQNEAQ (reference sequence). CDR3 length: 15 amino acids. CDR3 residues: CASSLEAGGRTEAFF.

The V and J genes are TRBV3-1 and TRBJ1-1; no DNA is available, so the TRBD1 call from TCRdb remains unchecked. The CDR3 has 14 residues. CDR1 and CDR2 (germline): LGHDT, YNNKEL (reference sequence). The chain's CDR3 is CASSQSETGTEAFF.

V usage is TRBV20-1 and J usage is TRBJ1-1. Germline CDR1 reads DFQATT; CDR2 reads SNEGSKA (reference sequence). The CDR3 contains 15 residues. The CDR3: CSARGRHRRNTEAFF.

This chain links TRBV10-3 with TRBJ2-3; the D call from TCRdb, TRBD2, cannot be confirmed without DNA. The CDR3 extends over 18 amino acids. Per the germline V gene, CDR1 is ENHRY and CDR2 is SYGVKD. CDR3 loop: CAISESRTSGSFADTQYF.

The chain couples TRBV12-3 or TRBV12-4 to TRBJ1-3; TCRdb's D call, TRBD1, is unchecked because there is no DNA. This CDR3 has 16 amino acids. The CDR3: CASSQGQYRTGNTIYF.

The gene calls are TRBV7-2 and TRBJ2-3; TCRdb calls TRBD1, which cannot be checked without DNA. This CDR3 comprises 14 residues. Looked up from germline, CDR1 is SGHTA and CDR2 is FQGNSA. CDR3 sequence: CASSSRQITDTQYF. Full variable domain (rest looked up from reference TRBV7-2 and TRBJ2-3): GAGVSQSPSNKVTEKGKDVELRCDPISGHTALYWYRQSLGQGLEFLIYFQGNSAPDKSGLPSDRFSAERTGGSVSTLTIQRTQQEDSAVYLCASSSRQITDTQYFGPGTRLTVL.

The CDR3 loop reads CASSLKETQYF. The rearrangement uses TRBV7-3 and TRBJ2-5. Germline V lookup: CDR1 SGHTA, CDR2 FQGTGA. The CDR3 loop spans 11 amino acids. The full variable domain, its missing parts supplied by reference TRBV7-3 and TRBJ2-5, is GAGVSQTPSNKVTEKGKYVELRCDPISGHTALYWYRQSLGQGPEFLIYFQGTGAADDSGLPNDRFFAVRPEGSVSTLKIQRTERGDSAVYLCASSLKETQYFGPGTRLLVL.

The V and J genes are TRBV6-2 or TRBV6-3 and TRBJ1-1. The CDR3 length is 17 residues. Germline CDR1 reads MNHEY; CDR2 reads SVGEGT. The CDR3 sequence is CASSFGTEVFKNTEAFF.

This chain connects TRBV11-1 to TRBJ2-3; TCRdb's D gene call, TRBD2, goes unchecked for lack of DNA. CDR3 length: 19 residues. Germline lookup yields CDR1 SGHAT and CDR2 FQDESV (reference sequence). The CDR3 is CASSFFYPWRADFTDTQYF.

The J gene is TRBJ2-2, the V gene TRBV10-2; the TRBD2 assignment by TCRdb is unverifiable without DNA. In germline, CDR1 is WSHSY, CDR2 SAAADI. This CDR3 spans 17 amino acids. The CDR3 spells CASRETSGRVPTGELFF.

The rearrangement uses TRBV12-3 or TRBV12-4 and TRBJ1-4. The CDR3 is made up of 13 amino acids. CDR3 residues: CASSFGVNEKLFF.

The V and J genes are TRBV12-3 or TRBV12-4 and TRBJ2-5; as DNA is missing, the TRBD2 call by TCRdb cannot be tested. The CDR3 length is 17 residues. The CDR3 is CASSQGTSGGLQETQYF.

The rearrangement joins TRBV18 to TRBJ2-7; the D call of TRBD1 rests on TCRdb alone, since no DNA is present to check it. The germline V gene has CDR1 KGHSH and CDR2 LQKENI. The CDR3 sequence is 14 residues long. CDR3 sequence reads: CASSEGAVTYEQYF.

The chain couples TRBV5-1 to TRBJ2-1. Germline CDR1 is SGHRS and CDR2 is YFSETQ. The CDR3 covers 16 residues. Here the CDR3 reads CASSFGFSSSYNEQFF.

This chain joins TRBV12-3 or TRBV12-4 and TRBJ2-3; TCRdb calls TRBD1, which cannot be checked without DNA. The CDR3 totals 14 residues. CDR3: CASSLSGGKDTQYF.

This chain links TRBV6-2 or TRBV6-3 with TRBJ2-3; the TCRdb D gene call, TRBD1, has no DNA to confirm it. CDR3 size: 15 residues. The germline V gene encodes CDR1 MNHEY and CDR2 SVGEGT. The CDR3 region is CASGSGELVTDTQYF.

The genes are TRBV5-1 and TRBJ2-3; TCRdb's D gene call, TRBD1, goes unchecked for lack of DNA. The CDR3 has 13 amino acids. The V gene's germline CDR1 is SGHRS and CDR2 YFSETQ. The CDR3: CASSLAGRSGGYF.

The chain links TRBV29-1 to TRBJ2-5; without DNA, the TCRdb call of TRBD1 cannot be checked. This CDR3 region has 11 residues. The germline gives CDR1 SQVTM, CDR2 ANQGSEA. CDR3 residues: CSGDRGETQYF.

V and J are TRBV20-1 and TRBJ2-1; TCRdb lists TRBD2, though no DNA is available to test this call. This CDR3 comprises 19 residues. Germline loops: CDR1 DFQATT, CDR2 SNEGSKA (reference sequence). CDR3 residues: CSARDHGLATGGSYNEQFF.